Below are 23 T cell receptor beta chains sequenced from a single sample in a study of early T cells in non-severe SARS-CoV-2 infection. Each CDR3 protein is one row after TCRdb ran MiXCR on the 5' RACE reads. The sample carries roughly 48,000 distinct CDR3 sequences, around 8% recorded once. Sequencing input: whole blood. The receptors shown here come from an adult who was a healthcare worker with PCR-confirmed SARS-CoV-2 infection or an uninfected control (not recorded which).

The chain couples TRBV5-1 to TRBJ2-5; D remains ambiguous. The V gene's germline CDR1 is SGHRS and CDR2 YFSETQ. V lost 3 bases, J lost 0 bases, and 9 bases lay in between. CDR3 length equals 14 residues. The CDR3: CASSSRQYQETQYF. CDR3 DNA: TGCGCCAGCAGCTCCCGACAATACCAAGAGACCCAGTACTTC.

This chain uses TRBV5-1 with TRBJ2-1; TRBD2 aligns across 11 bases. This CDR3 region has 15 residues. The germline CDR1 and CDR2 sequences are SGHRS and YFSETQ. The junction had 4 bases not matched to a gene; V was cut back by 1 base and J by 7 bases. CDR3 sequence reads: CASSLLAGGTNEQFF. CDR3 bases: TGCGCCAGCAGCTTGCTAGCGGGGGGAACGAATGAGCAGTTCTTC.

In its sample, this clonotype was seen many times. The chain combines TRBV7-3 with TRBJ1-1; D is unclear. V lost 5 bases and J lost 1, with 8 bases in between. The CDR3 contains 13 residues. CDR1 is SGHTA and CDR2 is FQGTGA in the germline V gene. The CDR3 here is CASSASGNTEAFF. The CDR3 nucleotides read TGTGCCAGCAGCGCCTCAGGGAACACTGAAGCTTTCTTT.

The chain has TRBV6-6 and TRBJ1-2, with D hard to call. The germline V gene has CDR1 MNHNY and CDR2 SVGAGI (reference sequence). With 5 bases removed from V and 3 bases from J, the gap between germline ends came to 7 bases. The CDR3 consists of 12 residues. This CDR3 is CASSGPDYGYTF. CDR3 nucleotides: TGTGCCAGCAGTGGGCCTGACTATGGCTACACCTTC.

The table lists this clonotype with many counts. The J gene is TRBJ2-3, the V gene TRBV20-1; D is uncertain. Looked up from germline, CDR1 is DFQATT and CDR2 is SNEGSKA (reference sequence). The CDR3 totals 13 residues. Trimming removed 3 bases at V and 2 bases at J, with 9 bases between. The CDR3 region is CSASLSHTDTQYF. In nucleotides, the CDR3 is TGCAGTGCTAGTTTGTCACACACAGATACGCAGTATTTT.

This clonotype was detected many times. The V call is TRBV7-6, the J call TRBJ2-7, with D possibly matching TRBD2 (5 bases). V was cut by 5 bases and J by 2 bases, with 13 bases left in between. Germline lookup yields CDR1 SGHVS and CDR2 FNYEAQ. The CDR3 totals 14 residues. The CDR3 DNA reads TGTGCCAGCAGCCCCCCGGACGGGACCTACGAGCAGTACTTC. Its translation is CASSPPDGTYEQYF.

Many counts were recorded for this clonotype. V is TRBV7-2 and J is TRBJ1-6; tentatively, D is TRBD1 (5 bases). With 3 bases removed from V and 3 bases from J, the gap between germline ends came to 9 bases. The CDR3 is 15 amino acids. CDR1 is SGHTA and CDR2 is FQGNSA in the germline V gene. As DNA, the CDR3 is TGTGCCAGCAGCTTCGACAGCAACTATAATTCACCCCTCCACTTT. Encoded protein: CASSFDSNYNSPLHF.

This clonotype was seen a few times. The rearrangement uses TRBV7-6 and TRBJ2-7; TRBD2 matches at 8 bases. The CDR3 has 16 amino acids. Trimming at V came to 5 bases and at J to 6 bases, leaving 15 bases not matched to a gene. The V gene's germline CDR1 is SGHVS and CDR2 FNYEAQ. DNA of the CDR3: TGTGCCAGCAGCCCCACCATAGCGGGAACTTCCCTCGAGCAGTACTTC. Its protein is CASSPTIAGTSLEQYF.

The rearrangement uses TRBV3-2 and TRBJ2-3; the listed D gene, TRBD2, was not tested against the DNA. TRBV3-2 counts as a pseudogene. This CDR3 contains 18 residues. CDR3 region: CASSQAPQSGLDTDTQYF. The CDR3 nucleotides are TGTGCCAGCAGCCAAGCTCCGCAATCCGGACTTGACACAGATACGCAGTATTTT.

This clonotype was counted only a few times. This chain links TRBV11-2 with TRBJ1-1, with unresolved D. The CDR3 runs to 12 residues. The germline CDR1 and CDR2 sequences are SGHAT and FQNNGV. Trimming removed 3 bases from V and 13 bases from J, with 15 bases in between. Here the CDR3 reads CASSFNSREVFF. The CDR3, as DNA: TGTGCCAGCAGCTTCAATTCCCGGGAGGTTTTCTTT. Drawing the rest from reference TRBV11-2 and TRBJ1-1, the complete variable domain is EAGVAQSPRYKIIEKRQSVAFWCNPISGHATLYWYQQILGQGPKLLIQFQNNGVVDDSQLPKDRFSAERLKGVDSTLKIQPAKLEDSAVYLCASSFNSREVFFGQGTRLTVV.

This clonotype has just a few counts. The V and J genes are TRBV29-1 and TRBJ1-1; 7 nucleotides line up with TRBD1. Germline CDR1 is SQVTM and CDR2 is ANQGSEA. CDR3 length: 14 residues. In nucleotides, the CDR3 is TGCACCAACCTTAGGGGGGACAGCTACACTGAAGCTTTCTTT. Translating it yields CTNLRGDSYTEAFF.

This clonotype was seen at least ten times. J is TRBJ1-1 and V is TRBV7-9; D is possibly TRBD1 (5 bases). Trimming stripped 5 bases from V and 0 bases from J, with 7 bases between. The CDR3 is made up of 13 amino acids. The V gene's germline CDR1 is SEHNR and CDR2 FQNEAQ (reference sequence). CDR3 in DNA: TGTGCCAGCAGCCAGACAGTGAACACTGAAGCTTTCTTT. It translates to CASSQTVNTEAFF. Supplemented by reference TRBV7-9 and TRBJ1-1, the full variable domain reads DTGVSQNPRHKITKRGQNVTFRCDPISEHNRLYWYRQTLGQGPEFLTYFQNEAQLEKSRLLSDRFSAERPKGSFSTLEIQRTEQGDSAMYLCASSQTVNTEAFFGQGTRLTVV.

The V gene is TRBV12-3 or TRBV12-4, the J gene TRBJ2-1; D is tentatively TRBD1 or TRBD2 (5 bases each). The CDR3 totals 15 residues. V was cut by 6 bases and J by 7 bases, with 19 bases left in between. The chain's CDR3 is CASSPGALATNEQFF. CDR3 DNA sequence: TGTGCCAGCAGCCCTGGGGCTCTAGCTACTAATGAGCAGTTCTTC.

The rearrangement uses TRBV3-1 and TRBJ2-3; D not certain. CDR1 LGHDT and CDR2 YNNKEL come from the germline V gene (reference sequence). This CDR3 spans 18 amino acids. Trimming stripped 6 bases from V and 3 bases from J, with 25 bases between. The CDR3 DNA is TGTGCCAGCAGTACCACACCCCATGCAGTGGGCGAGACAGATACGCAGTATTTT. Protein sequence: CASSTTPHAVGETDTQYF.

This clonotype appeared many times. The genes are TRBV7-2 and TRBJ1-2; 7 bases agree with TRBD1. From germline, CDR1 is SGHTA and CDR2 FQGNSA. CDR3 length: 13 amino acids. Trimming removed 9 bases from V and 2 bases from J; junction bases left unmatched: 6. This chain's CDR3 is CASRQGLNYGYTF. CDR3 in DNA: TGTGCCAGTCGACAGGGTTTAAACTATGGCTACACCTTC.

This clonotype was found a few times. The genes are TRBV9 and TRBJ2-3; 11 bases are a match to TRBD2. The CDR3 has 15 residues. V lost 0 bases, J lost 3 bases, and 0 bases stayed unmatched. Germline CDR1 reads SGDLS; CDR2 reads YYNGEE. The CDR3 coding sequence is TGTGCCAGCAGCGTAGGACTAGCGGGAACAGATACGCAGTATTTT. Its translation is CASSVGLAGTDTQYF.

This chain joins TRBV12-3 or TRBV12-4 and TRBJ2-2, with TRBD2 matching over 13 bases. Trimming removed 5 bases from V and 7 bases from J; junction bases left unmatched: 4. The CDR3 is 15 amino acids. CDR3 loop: CASSGLAGVGGELFF. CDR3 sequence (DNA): TGTGCCAGCAGTGGACTAGCGGGAGTCGGCGGGGAGCTGTTTTTT.

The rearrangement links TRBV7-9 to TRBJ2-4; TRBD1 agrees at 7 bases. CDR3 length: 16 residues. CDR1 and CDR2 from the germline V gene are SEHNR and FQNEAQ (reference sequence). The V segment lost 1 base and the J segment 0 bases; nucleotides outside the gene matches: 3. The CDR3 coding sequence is TGTGCCAGCAGCTTAGAGGGACAGAGAGCCAAAAACATTCAGTACTTC. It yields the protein CASSLEGQRAKNIQYF. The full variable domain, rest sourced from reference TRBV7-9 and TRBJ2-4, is DTGVSQNPRHKITKRGQNVTFRCDPISEHNRLYWYRQTLGQGPEFLTYFQNEAQLEKSRLLSDRFSAERPKGSFSTLEIQRTEQGDSAMYLCASSLEGQRAKNIQYFGAGTRLSVL.

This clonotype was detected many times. CDR3 coding DNA: TGTGCCAGCAGCACCCGGTCGGCAGATACGCAGTATTTT. Translating gives CASSTRSADTQYF. V usage is TRBV9 and J usage is TRBJ2-3; D gene unclear. Germline V gene lookup returns CDR1 SGDLS and CDR2 YYNGEE. The CDR3 runs 13 residues. The V end lost 4 bases, the J end lost 4 bases, and 10 bases lay between the germline ends.

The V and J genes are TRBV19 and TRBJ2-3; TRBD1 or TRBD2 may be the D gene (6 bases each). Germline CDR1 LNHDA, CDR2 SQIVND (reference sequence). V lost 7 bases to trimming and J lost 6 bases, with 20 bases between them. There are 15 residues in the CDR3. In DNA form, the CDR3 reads TGTGCCAGTATTGACGGGGGCCTGGCTGGGGATACGCAGTATTTT. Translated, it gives CASIDGGLAGDTQYF.

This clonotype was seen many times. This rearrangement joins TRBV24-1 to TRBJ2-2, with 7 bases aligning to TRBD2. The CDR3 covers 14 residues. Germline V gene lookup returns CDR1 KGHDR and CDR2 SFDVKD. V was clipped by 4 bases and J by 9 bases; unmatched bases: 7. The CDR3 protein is CATSEASGLRELFF. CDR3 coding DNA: TGTGCCACCAGTGAGGCTAGCGGCCTAAGGGAGCTGTTTTTT.

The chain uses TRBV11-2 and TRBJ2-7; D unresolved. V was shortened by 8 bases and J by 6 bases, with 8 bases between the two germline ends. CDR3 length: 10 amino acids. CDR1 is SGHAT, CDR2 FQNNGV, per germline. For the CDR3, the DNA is TGTGCCAGCGAGGATCGCGAGCAGTACTTC. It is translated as CASEDREQYF.

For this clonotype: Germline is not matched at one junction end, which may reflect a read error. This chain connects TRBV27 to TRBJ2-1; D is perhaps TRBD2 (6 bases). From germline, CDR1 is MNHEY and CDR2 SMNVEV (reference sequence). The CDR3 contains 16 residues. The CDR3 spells CASSLSLGLLYNEQFF. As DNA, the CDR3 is TGTGCCAGCAGCTTATCCCTAGGACTACTCTACAATGAGCAGTTCTTC.